The rows below give T cell receptor beta chains drawn from one sample of a study of T-cell memory formation after mild COVID-19. TCRdb reanalysed the 5' RACE reads using MiXCR and keeps one entry per CDR3 protein. The sample consists of roughly 400,000 distinct CDR3 sequences, around 24% of them appearing once. Material: PBMCs or a T cell subset sorted from them (not recorded which). Receptors originate from an adult woman who had mild COVID-19 (a few samples of this study predate the infection). Cell type and time point are not known. The CDR3 runs from the conserved cysteine through the conserved F or W. The D gene is left open where the match is weak. Clone sizes are given selectively: once, few, many, or a class where the clone is expanded.

size,V,D,J,DNA,CDR3
few,TRBV18,NA,TRBJ2-3,TGTGCCAGCTCCCCCGAGGAGGGTAAGGCAGATACGCAGTATTTT,CASSPEEGKADTQYF
few,TRBV20-1,TRBD1,TRBJ1-3,TGCAGTGCAGACGACAGGGGATCAAACACCATATATTTT,CSADDRGSNTIYF
NA,TRBV2,NA,TRBJ1-2,TGTGCCAGCATTCCGGACAAGGGGGTCTATGACTACACCTTC,CASIPDKGVYDYTF
NA,TRBV4-2,TRBD2,TRBJ2-2,TGTGCCAGCAGCCAACCGTTGGGTAGCGGGGGCCGGGAGCTGTTTTTT,CASSQPLGSGGRELFF
NA,TRBV7-8,TRBD1,TRBJ1-1,TGTGCCAGCAGCGTCTCCAGGGGGCGAGGAGGGAAAGCTTTCTTT,CASSVSRGRGGKAFF
NA,TRBV3-1,NA,TRBJ1-2,TGTGCCAGCAGCCCGACAAGGCGGGACTATGGCTACACCTTC,CASSPTRRDYGYTF
few,TRBV19,TRBD1,TRBJ2-5,TGTGCCAGTAGATCTGGGGGACAGGCGCAAGAGACCCAGTACTTC,CASRSGGQAQETQYF
NA,TRBV7-3,TRBD2,TRBJ2-5,TGTGCCAGCAGCCTCGGGCCCACTAGCGCCGAGACCCAGTACTTC,CASSLGPTSAETQYF
NA,TRBV14,TRBD1,TRBJ1-2,TGTGCCAGCAGCCAAGGCGGGCCGGGACAGGGGTGGTATGGCTACACCTTC,CASSQGGPGQGWYGYTF
NA,TRBV5-1,NA,TRBJ1-3,TGCGCCAGCAGCTTGGAACACACAAACACCATATATTTT,CASSLEHTNTIYF
few,TRBV7-6,NA,TRBJ2-1,TGTGCCAGCAGCTCCACCGAGGGCGGCTACCTGGGCCCCTACAATGAGCAGTTCTTC,CASSSTEGGYLGPYNEQFF
many,TRBV29-1,TRBD2,TRBJ2-1,TGCAGCGTTGTCCCTAGCGGGAGAGGAGGGCAGTTCTTC,CSVVPSGRGGQFF
few,TRBV7-2,TRBD2,TRBJ2-3,TGTGCCAGCAGCTTAGAGTCCCTAGCGGGGAGATCAGATACGCAGTATTTT,CASSLESLAGRSDTQYF
NA,TRBV6-5,TRBD2,TRBJ2-1,TGTGCCAGCAGTCCCGTGACTAGCGGGAGCATCGGGGAGCAGTTCTTC,CASSPVTSGSIGEQFF
few,TRBV27,NA,TRBJ2-6,TGTGCCAGCAGTTTGGTGGGGTATGGGGCCAACGTCCTGACTTTC,CASSLVGYGANVLTF
many,TRBV20-1,NA,TRBJ1-1,TGCAGTTCCGGTCCTCCAGGGACACACACTGAAGCTTTCTTT,CSSGPPGTHTEAFF
NA,TRBV9,NA,TRBJ1-6,TGTGCCAGCAGCGTAGGAAATTCACCCCTCCACTTT,CASSVGNSPLHF
few,TRBV12-3/TRBV12-4,TRBD2,TRBJ2-1,TGTGCCAGCAGCCCGGGACTAGAACTGAATGAGCAGTTCTTC,CASSPGLELNEQFF
few,TRBV28,NA,TRBJ1-2,TGTGCCAGCAGCCCGACGTTACCCCTAGCTAACTATGGCTACACCTTC,CASSPTLPLANYGYTF
NA,TRBV5-5,NA,TRBJ1-1,TGTGCCAGCAGCTTGGAGCTAGGAGAAGCTTTCTTT,CASSLELGEAFF
many,TRBV7-3,TRBD2,TRBJ2-1,TGTGCCAGCAGCGCCCTAGCGGGAGTCTACAATGAGCAGTTCTTC,CASSALAGVYNEQFF
NA,TRBV5-1,NA,TRBJ1-1,TGCGCCAGCAGCTTGGCCCCGGGACGGCCGAACACTGAAGCTTTCTTT,CASSLAPGRPNTEAFF
NA,TRBV5-1,NA,TRBJ2-3,TGCGCCAGCAGCTTGGAGACGAGTCCAGATACGCAGTATTTT,CASSLETSPDTQYF
few,TRBV5-5,NA,TRBJ1-1,TGTGCCAGCAGCTTGGACGTGAGCACTGAAGCTTTCTTT,CASSLDVSTEAFF
NA,TRBV6-5,NA,TRBJ2-3,TGTGCCAGCAGTTACCTGAGGGGTGGGAGCACAGATACGCAGTATTTT,CASSYLRGGSTDTQYF
few,TRBV20-1,NA,TRBJ1-1,TGCAGTGCTAGAGACAGGGAGACTGAAGCTTTCTTT,CSARDRETEAFF
few,TRBV9,NA,TRBJ1-5,TGTGCCAGCAGCGCAATGGGGGAACAGCCCCAGCATTTT,CASSAMGEQPQHF